This TCR beta chain comes out of a study of cytomegalovirus exposure and HLA in healthy donors. Amplification used 60 Vbeta primers and 13 Jbeta primers. TCRdb's table, derived via immunoSEQ multiplex PCR, lists solely in-frame clones and lacks some. The sample lists 150,000 or so clones, approximately 72% seen once, with roughly 2% in the top ten. This CDR3 spans 15 amino acids. In germline, CDR1 is MDHEN, CDR2 SYDVKM. The receptor was derived from a female donor in good health and CMV-seronegative. The J gene is TRBJ2-5, the V gene TRBV28, with TRBD2 identical over 9 bases. The J call is uncertain, as TRBJ2-7 better fits the DNA end. Sequenced: PBMCs. The CDR3 nucleotides read TGTGCCAGCAGTTTCCGAGGCGGGAGGGCCTACGAGCAGTACTTC. Amino acid sequence: CASSFRGGRAYEQYF.